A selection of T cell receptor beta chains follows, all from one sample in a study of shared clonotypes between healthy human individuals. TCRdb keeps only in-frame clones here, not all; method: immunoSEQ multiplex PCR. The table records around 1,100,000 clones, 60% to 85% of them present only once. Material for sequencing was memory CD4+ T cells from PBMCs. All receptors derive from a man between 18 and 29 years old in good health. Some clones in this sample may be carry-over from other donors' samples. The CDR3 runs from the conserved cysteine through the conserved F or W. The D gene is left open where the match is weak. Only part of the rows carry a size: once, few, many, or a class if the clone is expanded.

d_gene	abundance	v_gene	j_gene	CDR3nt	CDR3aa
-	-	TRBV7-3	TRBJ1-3	TGTGCCAGCAGCTTAAGGGCTAGAAGAAACACCATATATTTT	CASSLRARRNTIYF
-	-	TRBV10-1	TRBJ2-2	TGCGCCAGTCGGCCCGATGCGGGGGAGCTGTTTTTT	CASRPDAGELFF
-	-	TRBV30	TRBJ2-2	TGTGCCTGGAGTAAGGGGGGAGGCGGGCTCACCGGGGAGCTGTTTTTT	CAWSKGGGGLTGELFF
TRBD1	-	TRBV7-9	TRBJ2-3	TGTGCCAGCAGATCGGGACAGGGCCCGACAGATACGCAGTATTTT	CASRSGQGPTDTQYF
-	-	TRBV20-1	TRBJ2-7	TGCAGACGTCCACGTGACGAGCAGTACTTC	CRRPRDEQYF
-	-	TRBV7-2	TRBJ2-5	TGTGCCAGCAGCTTAGACCGGGGCCCGCAAGAGACCCAGTACTTC	CASSLDRGPQETQYF
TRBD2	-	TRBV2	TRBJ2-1	TGTGCCAGCAGTCGGACTAGCGGGATACCGGATGAGCAGTTCTTC	CASSRTSGIPDEQFF
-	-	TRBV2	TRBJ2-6	TGTGCCAGCAGTTCAAGAACTGGGGCCAACGTCCTGACTTTC	CASSSRTGANVLTF
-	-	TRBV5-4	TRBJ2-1	TGTGCCAGCAGCGCCAGGGGAGACGAGCAGTTCTTC	CASSARGDEQFF
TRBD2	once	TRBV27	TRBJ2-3	TGTGCCAGCAGCCCGAGTAGCGGGAGCAAAGATACGCAGTATTTT	CASSPSSGSKDTQYF
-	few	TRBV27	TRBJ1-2	TGTGCCAGCAGTTTTCACACGGACAGTAACTATGGCTACACCTTC	CASSFHTDSNYGYTF
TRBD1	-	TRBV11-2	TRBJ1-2	TGTGCCAGCAGCACGGGACAGTACTATGGCTACACCTTC	CASSTGQYYGYTF
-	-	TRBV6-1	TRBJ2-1	TGTGCCAGCAGTGTAGAGACAGAAGATGAGCAGTTCTTC	CASSVETEDEQFF
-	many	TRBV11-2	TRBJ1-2	TGTGCCAGCAGCTCCGGGGGGGGTCCCGGGGATTACTATGGCTACACCTTC	CASSSGGGPGDYYGYTF
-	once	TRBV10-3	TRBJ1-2	TGTGCCATCCCGCGTGAGGGGGTGGGTTATGGCTACACCTTC	CAIPREGVGYGYTF
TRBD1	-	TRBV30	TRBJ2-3	TGTGCCTGGAGCCCGGGACAGGGGGAAAGGGATACGCAGTATTTT	CAWSPGQGERDTQYF
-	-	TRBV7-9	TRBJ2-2	TGTGCCAGCAGCTTAGGCGGCTTTGCCGGGGAGCTGTTTTTT	CASSLGGFAGELFF
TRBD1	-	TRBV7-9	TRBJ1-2	TGTGCCAGCAGCCCACAGGGGGGGGCTAACTATGGCTACACCTTC	CASSPQGGANYGYTF
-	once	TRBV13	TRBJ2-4	TGTGCCAGCAGTCCGGTGGCGATAACCAAAAACATTCAGTACTTC	CASSPVAITKNIQYF
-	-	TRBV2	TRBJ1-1	TGTGCCAGCGCCCTAGAAGGGGCAACGACTGAAGCTTTCTTT	CASALEGATTEAFF
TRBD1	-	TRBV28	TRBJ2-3	TGTGCCAGCAGTCCTCGGACAGGGAGGTATCCAGATACGCAGTATTTT	CASSPRTGRYPDTQYF
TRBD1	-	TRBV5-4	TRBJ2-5	TGTGCCAGCAGCTCGGGACAGAACCAAGAGACCCAGTACTTC	CASSSGQNQETQYF
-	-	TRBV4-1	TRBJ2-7	TGCGCCAGCAGCCAAGATCCGCTTACCTCAATCTACGAGCAGTACTTC	CASSQDPLTSIYEQYF
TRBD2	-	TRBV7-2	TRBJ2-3	TGTGCCAGCAGCCTTCGAACCAGCGGGACCACAGATACGCAGTATTTT	CASSLRTSGTTDTQYF
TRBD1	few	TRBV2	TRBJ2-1	TGTGCCAGCAGGGCCCCCGGGACAGGGGTGATCAATGAGCAGTTCTTC	CASRAPGTGVINEQFF